These 20 T cell receptor beta chains were sequenced from one sample in a study of blood T cell repertoires in COVID-19 (dated by TCRdb to about 2020). Receptors were amplified or captured by the immunoSEQ multiplex PCR assay. TCRdb stores this immuneACCESS table with in-frame sequences only. Part of the clones is absent; in the studies checked, under half of the shortfall reflects unresolved V genes, and no reason is known for the rest. Within this sample are roughly 200,000 clones, with 84% of them counted one time only. The ten largest clones add up to about 3.3% of the sample. Sequencing was carried out using PBMCs or T cells enriched from blood (not recorded which). These receptors were obtained from a woman younger than 45 who had been exposed to COVID-19.

This clone was seen just once. The chain couples TRBV7-2 to TRBJ2-1, with 12 bases fitting TRBD2. The CDR3 contains 16 residues. Germline V gene sequence: CDR1 SGHTA, CDR2 FQGNSA. Losses at the gene ends were 5 bases for V and 6 bases for J; bases not matched to a gene: 8. The CDR3 spells CASSLGLAGSLNEQFF. CDR3 coding DNA: TGTGCCAGCAGCCTAGGACTAGCGGGGAGTCTCAATGAGCAGTTCTTC.

The chain is built from TRBV19 and TRBJ1-6; 8 bases match TRBD1. Germline V lookup: CDR1 LNHDA, CDR2 SQIVND (reference sequence). J was trimmed by 4 bases and V by 5 bases; bases with no gene match: 7. The CDR3 consists of 16 residues. CDR3 in DNA: TGTGCCAGTAGTCCGGAGACAGGGGCTTATAATTCACCCCTCCACTTT. This codes for CASSPETGAYNSPLHF.

This chain links TRBV9 with TRBJ2-2, with D uncertain. This CDR3 has 12 residues. CDR1 is SGDLS and CDR2 is YYNGEE in the germline V gene. V lost 4 bases and J lost 8, with 9 bases in between. Here the CDR3 DNA reads TGTGCCAGCAGCTCACGAGTGGGGGAGCTGTTTTTT. This gives the protein CASSSRVGELFF.

CDR3 loop: CASRIVRAEAFF. The CDR3 DNA is TGTGCCAGCAGGATAGTACGGGCTGAAGCTTTCTTT. The V call is TRBV7-3, the J call TRBJ1-1, with no clear D. In germline, CDR1 is SGHTA, CDR2 FQGTGA. This CDR3 has 12 amino acids. V was pared by 6 bases and J by 6 bases, with 11 bases between.

The chain recombines TRBV6-5 with TRBJ1-4; 8 bases are a match to TRBD1. The germline gives CDR1 MNHEY, CDR2 SVGAGI. This CDR3 is 14 amino acids long. Unmatched junction bases numbered 3, after V lost 6 bases and J lost 3 bases. CDR3 nucleotides: TGTGCCAGCAGGGACAGGGTCGCTAATGAAAAACTGTTTTTT. Translated, it gives CASRDRVANEKLFF.

This clone has a single count. The V gene is TRBV6-6, the J gene TRBJ2-7, with 10 bases aligning to TRBD2. In germline, CDR1 is MNHNY, CDR2 SVGAGI (reference sequence). The CDR3 totals 15 residues. After removal of 6 bases from V and 0 bases from J, the junction contained 5 bases not matched to a gene. This chain's CDR3 is CASSPGLAVSYEQYF. CDR3 sequence (DNA): TGTGCCAGCAGCCCAGGACTAGCGGTCTCCTACGAGCAGTACTTC.

The V gene is TRBV7-6, the J gene TRBJ1-6; maybe TRBD1 (5 bases). The CDR3 is made up of 13 amino acids. Germline V gene data show CDR1 as SGHVS and CDR2 as FNYEAQ. Deletions cut 11 bases from V and 7 bases from J, with 15 bases between. The CDR3 is CASSQGGNSPLHF. The DNA for the CDR3 is TGTGCCTCCTCCCAGGGTGGAAATTCACCCCTCCACTTT.

V is TRBV6-4 and J is TRBJ1-2; TRBD1 matches at 7 bases. The CDR3 consists of 15 residues. Germline assignment: CDR1 MRHNA and CDR2 SNTAGT. The trim removed 5 bases at V and 0 bases at J, leaving 6 bases unmatched. CDR3 DNA sequence: TGTGCCAGCAGTCCTAGACAGGGACCTAACTATGGCTACACCTTC. This codes for CASSPRQGPNYGYTF.

This clone has a single count. Here the CDR3 DNA reads TGTGCCAGCAGTTTTCGCCCAGGGGTGCATGGCTACACCTTC. It encodes CASSFRPGVHGYTF. This rearrangement joins TRBV28 to TRBJ1-2, with D tentatively TRBD1 (6 bases). Trimming pared 3 bases from V and 6 bases from J, leaving 14 bases between. From germline, CDR1 is MDHEN and CDR2 SYDVKM. The CDR3 has 14 residues.

The rearrangement uses TRBV6-1 and TRBJ2-1; D is ambiguous. V lost 2 bases to trimming and J lost 11 bases, with 13 bases between them. The CDR3 runs to 13 residues. The germline gives CDR1 MNHNS, CDR2 SASEGT. CDR3 sequence reads: CASSETPGIKQFF. CDR3 nucleotides: TGTGCCAGCAGTGAAACCCCAGGCATAAAGCAGTTCTTC.

This clone was observed a handful of times. The gene calls are TRBV2 and TRBJ1-5, with 9 bases aligning to TRBD1. Germline V gene sequence: CDR1 SNHLY, CDR2 FYNNEI. Trimming removed 8 bases from V and 3 bases from J; junction bases left unmatched: 14. The CDR3 runs 17 residues. CDR3 amino acids: CASGVTGGMGNNQPQHF. Written as DNA, the CDR3 is TGTGCCAGCGGGGTAACAGGGGGCATGGGTAACAATCAGCCCCAGCATTTT.

This chain links TRBV3-1 (or the pseudogene TRBV3-2) with TRBJ2-5; TRBD2 agrees at 8 bases. Germline loops: CDR1 LGHDT, CDR2 YNNKEL (reference sequence). CDR3 length: 16 residues. Trimming took 1 base from V and 5 from J; bases not matched to a gene: 9. DNA for the CDR3: TGTGCCAGCAGCCAAGGCGGGGGGTTAGCAGGGGAGACCCAGTACTTC. It is translated as CASSQGGGLAGETQYF.

The rearrangement uses TRBV6-1 and TRBJ1-6, with D tentatively TRBD1 (6 bases). The CDR3 has 18 residues. Germline V gene sequence: CDR1 MNHNS, CDR2 SASEGT. The V end lost 4 bases, the J end lost 6 bases, and 22 bases lay between the germline ends. Here the CDR3 DNA reads TGTGCCAGCAGTGGGGAGGGCAGGGGCCCGTTTGGTAATTCACCCCTCCACTTT. Its protein is CASSGEGRGPFGNSPLHF.

The chain links TRBV9 to TRBJ1-2; 7 nucleotides agree with TRBD1. Germline assignment: CDR1 SGDLS and CDR2 YYNGEE. V dropped 3 bases and J dropped 7; count of bases not matched to a gene: 9. This CDR3 is built from 14 residues. In DNA, the CDR3 is TGTGCCAGCAGCGGAACAGGGGAGACTTCTGGCTACACCTTC. Its protein is CASSGTGETSGYTF.

This sequence joins TRBV7-2 and TRBJ1-2, with a tentative D call TRBD1 (6 bases). V was shortened by 5 bases and J by 1 base, with 17 bases between the two germline ends. The germline V gene encodes CDR1 SGHTA and CDR2 FQGNSA. There are 16 residues in the CDR3. The CDR3 sequence: CASSRSRDNSNYGYTF. In nucleotides, the CDR3 is TGTGCCAGCAGCCGCTCCCGGGACAACAGTAACTATGGCTACACCTTC.

V and J are TRBV11-2 and TRBJ2-3, with D unresolved. CDR1 and CDR2 from the germline V gene are SGHAT and FQNNGV. V was cut by 4 bases and J by 6 bases, with 20 bases left in between. The CDR3 is made up of 16 amino acids. The DNA for the CDR3 is TGTGCCAGCAGCTCTGAGCGCCGCAGAACAACGGATACGCAGTATTTT. Translation: CASSSERRRTTDTQYF.

In this sample, this clone turned up once. The chain is built from TRBV29-1 and TRBJ2-3; 7 nucleotides align to TRBD1. The CDR3 has 14 residues. Germline V gives CDR1 SQVTM, CDR2 ANQGSEA. Germline trimming cut 5 bases from V and 3 bases from J; bases unmatched to any gene: 8. The CDR3 nucleotides read TGCAGCGTTCTGGACAGGCGCCTGACAGATACGCAGTATTTT. Protein: CSVLDRRLTDTQYF.

The chain couples TRBV6-5 to TRBJ1-2, with D tentatively TRBD1 (6 bases). Germline V CDR1 and CDR2: MNHEY, SVGAGI. The CDR3 has 15 residues. Trimming removed 2 bases at V and 2 bases at J, with 12 bases between. CDR3 in amino acids: CASSYVDRPNYGYTF. CDR3 DNA: TGTGCCAGCAGTTACGTAGACAGGCCAAACTATGGCTACACCTTC.

The table lists this clone with a count of one. This chain uses TRBV11-2 with TRBJ1-3, with D hard to call. This CDR3 region has 13 residues. Germline V gene data show CDR1 as SGHAT and CDR2 as FQNNGV. The V gene lost 5 bases and the J gene lost 4 bases, with 9 bases spanning the gap. The CDR3 loop is CASSPIQGNTIYF. The CDR3 DNA sequence: TGTGCCAGCAGCCCCATTCAGGGAAACACCATATATTTT.

The rearrangement joins TRBV4-1 to TRBJ2-7; 11 nucleotides match TRBD1. The CDR3 has 15 residues. Germline values: CDR1 MGHRA, CDR2 YSYEKL. Unmatched junction bases numbered 4, after V lost 4 bases and J lost 2 bases. CDR3 sequence: CASSPGQGGAYEQYF. The CDR3 DNA reads as TGCGCCAGCAGCCCGGGACAGGGGGGAGCCTACGAGCAGTACTTC.